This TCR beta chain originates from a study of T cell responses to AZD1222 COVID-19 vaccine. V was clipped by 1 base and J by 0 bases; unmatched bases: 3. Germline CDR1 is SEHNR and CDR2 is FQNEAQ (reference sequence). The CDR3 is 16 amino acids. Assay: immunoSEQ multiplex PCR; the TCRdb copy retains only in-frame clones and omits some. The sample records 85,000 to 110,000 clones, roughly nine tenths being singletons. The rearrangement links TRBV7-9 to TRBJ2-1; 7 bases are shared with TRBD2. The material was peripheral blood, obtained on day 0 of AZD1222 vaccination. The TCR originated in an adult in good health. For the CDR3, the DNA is TGTGCCAGCAGCTTAGAGGGCGGGAGCTCCTACAATGAGCAGTTCTTC. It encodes CASSLEGGSSYNEQFF. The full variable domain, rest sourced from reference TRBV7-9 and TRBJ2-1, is DTGVSQNPRHKITKRGQNVTFRCDPISEHNRLYWYRQTLGQGPEFLTYFQNEAQLEKSRLLSDRFSAERPKGSFSTLEIQRTEQGDSAMYLCASSLEGGSSYNEQFFGPGTRLTVL.